Below, one T cell receptor (beta chain) is given with its context. PBMC libraries mostly used around 510 ng of input genomic DNA, with six replicates per sample. Here immunoSEQ multiplex PCR was the method, and the copy in TCRdb shows in-frame clones only, minus some. The sample yields roughly 15,000 clones, about 65% seen once. The record originates from a study of neoadjuvant anti-PD-1 for oral cavity cancer. This CDR3 has 18 residues. The V and J ends lost 4 bases and 4 bases, in that order; junction bases with no gene match: 14. Looked up from germline, CDR1 is SGHNT and CDR2 is YYREEE (reference sequence). Stage II-IVA oral cavity squamous cell carcinoma was new and untreated by systemic or radiation therapy. These oral cavity squamous cell carcinomas were HPV-negative and locally advanced. Blood cells were analyzed directly, without culture or expansion.

Sample: PBMCs, taken before nivolumab (anti-PD-1) treatment. This clonotype was obtained from a person between 35 and 79 years old with oral cavity squamous cell carcinoma. The chain uses TRBV5-4 and TRBJ2-5; TRBD2 matches 12 bases. CDR3 nucleotide sequence: TGTGCCAGCAGCACCCCGTTCCCGCTAGCGGGAGGGACAGAGACCCAGTACTTC. Protein sequence: CASSTPFPLAGGTETQYF.